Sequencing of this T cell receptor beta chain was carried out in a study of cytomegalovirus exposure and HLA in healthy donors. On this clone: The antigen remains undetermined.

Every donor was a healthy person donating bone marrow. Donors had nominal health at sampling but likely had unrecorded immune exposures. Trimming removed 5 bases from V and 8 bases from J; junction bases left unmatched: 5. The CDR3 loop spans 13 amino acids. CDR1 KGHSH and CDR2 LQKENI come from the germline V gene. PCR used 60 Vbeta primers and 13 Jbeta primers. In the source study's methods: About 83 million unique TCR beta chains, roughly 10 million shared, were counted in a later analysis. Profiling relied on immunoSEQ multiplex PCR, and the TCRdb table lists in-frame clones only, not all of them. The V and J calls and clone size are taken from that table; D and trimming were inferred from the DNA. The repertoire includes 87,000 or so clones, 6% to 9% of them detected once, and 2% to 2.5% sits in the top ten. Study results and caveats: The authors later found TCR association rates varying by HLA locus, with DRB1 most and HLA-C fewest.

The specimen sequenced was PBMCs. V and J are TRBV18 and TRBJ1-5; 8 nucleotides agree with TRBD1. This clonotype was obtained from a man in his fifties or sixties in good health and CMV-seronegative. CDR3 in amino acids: CASSNRGYEPQHF. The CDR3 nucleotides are TGTGCCAGCTCAAACAGGGGGTATGAGCCCCAGCATTTT.